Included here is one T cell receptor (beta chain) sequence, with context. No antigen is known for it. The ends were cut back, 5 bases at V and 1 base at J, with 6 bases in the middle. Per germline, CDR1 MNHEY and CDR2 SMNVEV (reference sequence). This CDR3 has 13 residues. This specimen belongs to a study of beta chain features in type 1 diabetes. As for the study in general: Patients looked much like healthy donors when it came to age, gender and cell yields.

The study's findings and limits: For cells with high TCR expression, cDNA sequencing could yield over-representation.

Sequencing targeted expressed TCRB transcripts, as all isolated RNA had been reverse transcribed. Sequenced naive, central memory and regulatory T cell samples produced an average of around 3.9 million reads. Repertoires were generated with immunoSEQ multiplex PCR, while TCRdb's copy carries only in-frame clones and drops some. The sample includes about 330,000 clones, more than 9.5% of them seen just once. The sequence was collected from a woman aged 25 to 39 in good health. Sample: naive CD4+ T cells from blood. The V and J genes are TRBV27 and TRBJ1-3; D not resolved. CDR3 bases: TGTGCCAGCAGTATACAGTCTGGAAACACCATATATTTT. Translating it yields CASSIQSGNTIYF.